Listed here is a single TCR beta chain. Its matching antigen is unknown. The source of the sample is a study of OX40 agonist ivuxolimab in advanced cancers. Overall study context: Partial responses occurred in Three dose-escalation patients, one with hepatocellular carcinoma and two with cutaneous melanoma. General observations from the study: Dose levels from 0.1 to 3.0 mg/kg saw CD4+ and CD8+ blood T cells expand clonally by week 6. On average, CD8+ T cells showed a greater number of expanded clones than CD4+.

Libraries were prepared by immunoSEQ multiplex PCR; TCRdb keeps only in-frame clonotypes and omits some of them. The sample has some 66,000 clones, over 75% seen once; the top ten hold roughly 5%. This TCR derives from an adult with an advanced solid tumor such as melanoma, head and neck, liver or kidney cancer. Sample: CD4+ or CD8+ T cells sorted from blood, taken in a trial of the OX40 agonist ivuxolimab.

The CDR3 bases are TGTGCCAGTAGTATCCGGACAGTGAATTCACCCCTCCACTTT. Its protein product is CASSIRTVNSPLHF. This chain connects TRBV19 to TRBJ1-6; the D gene is possibly TRBD1 (6 bases). Trimming left V 3 bases short and J 7 bases short, with 10 bases between. The germline gives CDR1 LNHDA, CDR2 SQIVND (reference sequence). The CDR3 has 14 residues.